This TCR beta chain was identified during a study of cytomegalovirus exposure and HLA in healthy donors. Study findings and constraints: TCR beta V- and J-gene trimming, according to a later analysis, was linked to a missense DCLRE1C variant. Researchers reported from a later analysis that most CMV-associated TCR beta chains appeared HLA-restricted. Relative to the approximately 630-donor mean, N-insertions were reportedly fewer in an Asian-associated ancestry cluster in a later analysis.

Note on this clone: Its antigen is as yet unknown.

The PCR was carried out with 60 Vbeta primers and 13 Jbeta primers. TCRdb's table, derived via immunoSEQ multiplex PCR, lists solely in-frame clones and lacks some. Reported are about 160,000 clones; the ten largest clones contain about 1.2%. CDR1 and CDR2 from the germline V gene are MGHRA and YSYEKL. V was clipped by 4 bases and J by 0 bases, with 19 bases between them. This CDR3 region has 18 residues. The clonotype comes from a woman aged 60-75 years in good health and CMV-seronegative. The sequencing input was PBMCs. This chain connects TRBV4-1 to TRBJ1-5; D ambiguous. CDR3 region: CASSPLNFGDYSNQPQHF. The DNA for the CDR3 is TGCGCCAGCAGCCCACTGAACTTCGGAGACTATAGCAATCAGCCCCAGCATTTT.